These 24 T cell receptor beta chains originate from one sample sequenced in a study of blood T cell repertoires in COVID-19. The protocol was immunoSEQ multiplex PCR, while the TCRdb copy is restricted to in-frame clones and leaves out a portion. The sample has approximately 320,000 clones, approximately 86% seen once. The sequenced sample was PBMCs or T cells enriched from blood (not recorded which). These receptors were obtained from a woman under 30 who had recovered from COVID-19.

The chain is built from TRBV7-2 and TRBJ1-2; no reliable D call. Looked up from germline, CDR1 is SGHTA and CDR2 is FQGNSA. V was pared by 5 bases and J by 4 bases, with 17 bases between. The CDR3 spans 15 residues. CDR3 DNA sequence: TGTGCCAGCAGCCCGAGGCATGCAGACGTCTATGGCTACACCTTC. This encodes CASSPRHADVYGYTF.

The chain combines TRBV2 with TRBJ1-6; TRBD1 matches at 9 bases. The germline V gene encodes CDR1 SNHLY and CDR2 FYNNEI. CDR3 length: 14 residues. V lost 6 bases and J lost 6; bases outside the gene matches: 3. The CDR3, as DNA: TGTGCCAGCAGCGTGGACAGGGGTAATTCACCCCTCCACTTT. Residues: CASSVDRGNSPLHF.

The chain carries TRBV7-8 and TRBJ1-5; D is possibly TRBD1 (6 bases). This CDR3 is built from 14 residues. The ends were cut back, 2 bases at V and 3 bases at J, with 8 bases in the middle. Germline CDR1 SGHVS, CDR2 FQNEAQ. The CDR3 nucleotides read TGTGCCAGCAGCTTAAGACAGGTCAATCAGCCCCAGCATTTT. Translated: CASSLRQVNQPQHF.

The CDR3 sequence is CASSLRQGGWYGYTF. The CDR3 DNA is TGTGCCAGCAGTTTAAGACAGGGGGGTTGGTATGGCTACACCTTC. The rearrangement uses TRBV28 and TRBJ1-2, with 9 bases fitting TRBD1. This CDR3 is built from 15 residues. The V segment lost 2 bases and the J segment 5 bases; nucleotides outside the gene matches: 6. From germline, CDR1 is MDHEN and CDR2 SYDVKM.

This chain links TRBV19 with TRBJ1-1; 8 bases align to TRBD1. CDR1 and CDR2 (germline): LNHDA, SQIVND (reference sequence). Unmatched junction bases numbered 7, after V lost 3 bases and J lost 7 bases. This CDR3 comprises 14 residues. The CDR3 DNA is TGTGCCAGTAGTATCCGGGACAGGATTGGTGAAGCTTTCTTT. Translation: CASSIRDRIGEAFF. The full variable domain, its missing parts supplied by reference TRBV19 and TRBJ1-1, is DGGITQSPKYLFRKEGQNVTLSCEQNLNHDAMYWYRQDPGQGLRLIYYSQIVNDFQKGDIAEGYSVSREKKESFPLTVTSAQKNPTAFYLCASSIRDRIGEAFFGQGTRLTVV.

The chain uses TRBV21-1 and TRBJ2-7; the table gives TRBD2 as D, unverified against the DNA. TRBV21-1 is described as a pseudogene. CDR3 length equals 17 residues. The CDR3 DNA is TGTGCCAGCAGCGAAAAGCAACGCCCAGCGTCGAGGTTGTGGCAGTACTTC. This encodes CASSEKQRPASRLWQYF.

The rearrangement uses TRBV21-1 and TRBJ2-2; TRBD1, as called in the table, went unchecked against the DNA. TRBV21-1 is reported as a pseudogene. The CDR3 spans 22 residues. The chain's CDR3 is CASSKVPGTGGSSILHTGELFF. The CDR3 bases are TGTGCCAGCAGCAAAGTTCCCGGGACAGGGGGCAGCTCAATTTTGCACACCGGGGAGCTGTTTTTT.

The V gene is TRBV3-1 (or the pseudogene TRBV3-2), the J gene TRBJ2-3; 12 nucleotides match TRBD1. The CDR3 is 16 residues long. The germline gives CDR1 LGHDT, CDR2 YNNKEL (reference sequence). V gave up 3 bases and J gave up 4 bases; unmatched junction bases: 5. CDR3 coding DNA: TGTGCCAGCAGCCATAACCGGGACAGGGGGCCAGATACGCAGTATTTT. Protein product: CASSHNRDRGPDTQYF.

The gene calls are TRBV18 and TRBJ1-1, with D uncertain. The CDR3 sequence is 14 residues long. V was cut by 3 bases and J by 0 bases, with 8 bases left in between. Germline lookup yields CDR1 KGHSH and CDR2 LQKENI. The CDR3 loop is CASSPAQMNTEAFF. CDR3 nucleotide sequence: TGTGCCAGCTCACCGGCCCAAATGAACACTGAAGCTTTCTTT.

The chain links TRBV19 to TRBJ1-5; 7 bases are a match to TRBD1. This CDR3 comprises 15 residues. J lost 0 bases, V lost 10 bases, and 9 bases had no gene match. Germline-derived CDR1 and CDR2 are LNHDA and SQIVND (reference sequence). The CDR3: CAIGQAYVSNQPQHF. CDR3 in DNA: TGTGCCATCGGACAGGCCTATGTTAGCAATCAGCCCCAGCATTTT.

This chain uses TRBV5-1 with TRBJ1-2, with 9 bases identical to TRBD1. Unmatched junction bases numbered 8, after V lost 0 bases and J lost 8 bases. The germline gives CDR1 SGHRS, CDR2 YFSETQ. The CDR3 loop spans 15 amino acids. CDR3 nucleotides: TGCGCCAGCAGCTTGGGGCGGGACAGGGTGAACGGCTACACCTTC. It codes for CASSLGRDRVNGYTF.

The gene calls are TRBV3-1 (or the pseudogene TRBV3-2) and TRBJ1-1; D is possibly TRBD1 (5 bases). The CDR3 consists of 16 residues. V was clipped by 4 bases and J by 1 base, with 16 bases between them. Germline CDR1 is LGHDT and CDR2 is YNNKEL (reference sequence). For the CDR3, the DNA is TGTGCCAGCAGCCCTAAACAGGCCCCCCGGAACACTGAAGCTTTCTTT. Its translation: CASSPKQAPRNTEAFF.

CDR3 sequence: CASSEYWGDSEGTGRDSYNEQFF. In nucleotides, the CDR3 is TGTGCCAGCAGCGAATATTGGGGGGATAGCGAGGGAACGGGGCGGGACTCCTACAATGAGCAGTTCTTC. This chain connects TRBV28 to TRBJ2-1, with D possibly TRBD2 on 6 matching bases. The CDR3 has 23 amino acids. The germline CDR1 and CDR2 sequences are MDHEN and SYDVKM. Between the trimmed V and J ends, which lost 6 bases and 0 bases, there was a span of 36 bases.

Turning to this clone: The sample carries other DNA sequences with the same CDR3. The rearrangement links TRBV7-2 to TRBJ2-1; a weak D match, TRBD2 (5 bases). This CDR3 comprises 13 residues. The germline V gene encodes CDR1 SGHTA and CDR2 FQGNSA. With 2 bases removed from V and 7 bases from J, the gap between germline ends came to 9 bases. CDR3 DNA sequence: TGTGCCAGCAGCTTAAGCGGCGGGAATGAGCAGTTCTTC. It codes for CASSLSGGNEQFF.

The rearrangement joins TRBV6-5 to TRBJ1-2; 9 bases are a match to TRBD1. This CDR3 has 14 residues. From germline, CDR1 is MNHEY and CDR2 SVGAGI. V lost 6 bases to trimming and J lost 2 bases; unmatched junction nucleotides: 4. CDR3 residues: CASRGTGINYGYTF. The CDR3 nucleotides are TGTGCCAGCAGAGGGACAGGGATAAACTATGGCTACACCTTC.

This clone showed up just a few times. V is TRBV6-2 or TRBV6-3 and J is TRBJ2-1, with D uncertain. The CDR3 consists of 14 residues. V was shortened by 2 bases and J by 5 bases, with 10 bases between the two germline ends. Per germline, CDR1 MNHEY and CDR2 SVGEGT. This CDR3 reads CASSYESEHNEQFF. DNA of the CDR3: TGTGCCAGCAGTTACGAAAGCGAACACAATGAGCAGTTCTTC.

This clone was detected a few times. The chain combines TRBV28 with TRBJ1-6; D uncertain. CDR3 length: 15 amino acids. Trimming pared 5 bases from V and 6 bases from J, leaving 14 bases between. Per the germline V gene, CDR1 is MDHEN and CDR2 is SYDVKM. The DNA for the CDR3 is TGTGCCAGCAGTATGGACCGCGGAGGTAATTCACCCCTCCACTTT. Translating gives CASSMDRGGNSPLHF.

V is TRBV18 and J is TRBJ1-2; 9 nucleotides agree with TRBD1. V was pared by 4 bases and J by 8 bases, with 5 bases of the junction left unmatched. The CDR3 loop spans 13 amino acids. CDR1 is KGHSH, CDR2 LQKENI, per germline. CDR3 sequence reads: CASSQQGAHGYTF. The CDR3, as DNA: TGTGCCAGCTCACAACAGGGGGCGCACGGCTACACCTTC.

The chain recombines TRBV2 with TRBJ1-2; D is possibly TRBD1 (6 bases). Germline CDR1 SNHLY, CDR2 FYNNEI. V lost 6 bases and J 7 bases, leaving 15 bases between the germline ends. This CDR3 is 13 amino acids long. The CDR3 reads CASSVQGKGGYTF. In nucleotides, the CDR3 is TGTGCCAGCAGCGTACAGGGAAAGGGTGGCTACACCTTC.

The CDR3 bases are TGTGCCACCAGTGGCAATACTGGGAGCTCCTACAATGAGCAGTTCTTC. It encodes CATSGNTGSSYNEQFF. V and J are TRBV24-1 and TRBJ2-1, with D possibly matching TRBD2 (5 bases). V was trimmed by 5 bases and J by 0 bases, leaving 13 bases between them. The CDR3 extends over 16 amino acids. CDR1 KGHDR and CDR2 SFDVKD come from the germline V gene.

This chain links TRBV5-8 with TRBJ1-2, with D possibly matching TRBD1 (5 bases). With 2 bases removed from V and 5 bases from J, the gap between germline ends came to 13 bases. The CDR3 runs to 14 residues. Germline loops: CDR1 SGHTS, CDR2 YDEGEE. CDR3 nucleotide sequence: TGTGCCAGCAGCTTAATAGGGGTGCAATATGGCTACACCTTC. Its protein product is CASSLIGVQYGYTF.

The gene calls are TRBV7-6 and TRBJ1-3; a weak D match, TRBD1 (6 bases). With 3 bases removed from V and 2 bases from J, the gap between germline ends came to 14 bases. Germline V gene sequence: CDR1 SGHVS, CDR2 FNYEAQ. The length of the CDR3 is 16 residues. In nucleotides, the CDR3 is TGTGCCAGCAGCTTCTCTTCAGGGGCAGCTGGAAACACCATATATTTT. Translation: CASSFSSGAAGNTIYF.

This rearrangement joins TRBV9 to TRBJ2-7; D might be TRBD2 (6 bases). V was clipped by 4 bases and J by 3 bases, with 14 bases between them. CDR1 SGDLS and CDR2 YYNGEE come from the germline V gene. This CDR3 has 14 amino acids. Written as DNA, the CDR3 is TGTGCCAGCAGCCCGGCGGGACCACACTACGAGCAGTACTTC. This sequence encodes CASSPAGPHYEQYF.

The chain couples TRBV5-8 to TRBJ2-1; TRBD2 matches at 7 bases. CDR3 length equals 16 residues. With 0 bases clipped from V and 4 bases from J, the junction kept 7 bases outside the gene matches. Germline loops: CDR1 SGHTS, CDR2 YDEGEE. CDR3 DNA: TGTGCCAGCAGCTTGGCTGGCGGGGGACCTTACAATGAGCAGTTCTTC. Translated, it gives CASSLAGGGPYNEQFF.